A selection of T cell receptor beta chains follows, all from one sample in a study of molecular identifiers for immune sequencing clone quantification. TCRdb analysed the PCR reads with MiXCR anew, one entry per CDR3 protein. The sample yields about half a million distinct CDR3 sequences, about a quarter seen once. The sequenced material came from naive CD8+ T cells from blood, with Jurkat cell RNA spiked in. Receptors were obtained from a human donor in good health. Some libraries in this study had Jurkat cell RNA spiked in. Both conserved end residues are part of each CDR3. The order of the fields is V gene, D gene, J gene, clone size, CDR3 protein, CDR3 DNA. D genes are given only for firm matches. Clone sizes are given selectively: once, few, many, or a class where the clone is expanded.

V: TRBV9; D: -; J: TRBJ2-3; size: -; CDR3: CASSSSADTQYF; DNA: TGTGCCAGCAGCTCGAGCGCGGATACGCAGTATTTT
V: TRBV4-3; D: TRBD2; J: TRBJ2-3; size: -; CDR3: CASSHTPVTSGITDTQYF; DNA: TGCGCCAGCAGCCACACACCCGTGACTAGCGGGATTACAGATACGCAGTATTTT
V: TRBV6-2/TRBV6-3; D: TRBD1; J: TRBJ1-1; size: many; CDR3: CASSLQGLKNTEAFF; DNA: TGTGCCAGCAGTTTACAGGGGTTGAAGAACACTGAAGCTTTCTTT
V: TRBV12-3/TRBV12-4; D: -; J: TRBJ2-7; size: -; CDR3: CASSLEGSKQYF; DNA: TGTGCCAGCAGTTTAGAAGGGAGTAAGCAGTACTTC
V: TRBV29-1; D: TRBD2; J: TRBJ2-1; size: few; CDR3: CSVEGPGGTYNEQFF; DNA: TGCAGCGTTGAAGGCCCGGGAGGTACCTACAATGAGCAGTTCTTC
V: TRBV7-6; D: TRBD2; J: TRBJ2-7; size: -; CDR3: CASSTWTSGEYEQYF; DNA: TGTGCCAGCAGCACATGGACTAGCGGGGAATACGAGCAGTACTTC
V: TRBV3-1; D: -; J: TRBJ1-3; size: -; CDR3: CASKDHPGTIYF; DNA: TGTGCCAGCAAAGACCATCCGGGCACCATATATTTT
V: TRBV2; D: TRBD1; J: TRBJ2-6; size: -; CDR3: CASTDDRGVRSGANVLTF; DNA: TGTGCCAGCACTGACGACAGGGGGGTGCGCTCTGGGGCCAACGTCCTGACTTTC
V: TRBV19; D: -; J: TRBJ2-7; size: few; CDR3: CASSPGAFYEQYF; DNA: TGTGCCAGTAGTCCGGGAGCTTTCTACGAGCAGTACTTC
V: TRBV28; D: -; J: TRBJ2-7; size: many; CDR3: CASSLTGALGYEQYF; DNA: TGTGCCAGCAGTTTAACTGGAGCCCTGGGGTACGAGCAGTACTTC
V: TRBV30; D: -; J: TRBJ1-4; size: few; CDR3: CAWSVRDAFNEKLFF; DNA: TGTGCCTGGAGTGTGAGGGACGCCTTTAATGAAAAACTGTTTTTT
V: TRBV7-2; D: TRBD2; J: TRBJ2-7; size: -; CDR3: CASSLESQLAGMIDYEQYF; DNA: TGTGCCAGCAGCTTAGAGTCCCAGCTAGCGGGAATGATAGACTACGAGCAGTACTTC
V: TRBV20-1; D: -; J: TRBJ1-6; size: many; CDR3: CSARPQSSYNSPLHF; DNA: TGCAGTGCTAGACCGCAGAGCTCCTATAATTCACCCCTCCACTTT
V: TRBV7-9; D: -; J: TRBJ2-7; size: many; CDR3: CASSPRGTPYEQYF; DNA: TGTGCCAGCAGCCCTCGGGGGACGCCGTACGAGCAGTACTTC
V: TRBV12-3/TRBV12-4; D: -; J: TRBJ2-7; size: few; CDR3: CASSPSRLAYEQYF; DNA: TGTGCCAGCAGTCCCAGTCGTTTGGCCTACGAGCAGTACTTC
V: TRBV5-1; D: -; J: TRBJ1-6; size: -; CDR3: CASGLERGNSPLHF; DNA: TGCGCCAGCGGCTTGGAGAGGGGTAATTCACCCCTCCACTTT
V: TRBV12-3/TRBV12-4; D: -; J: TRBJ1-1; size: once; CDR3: CASSLDPRLTEALF; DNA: TGTGCGAGCAGTTTAGACCCCCGACTCACTGAAGCTCTCTTT
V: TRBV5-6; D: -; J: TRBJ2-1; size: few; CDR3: CASSLGNRDWSYNEQFF; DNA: TGTGCCAGCAGCTTGGGGAACCGGGACTGGTCCTACAATGAGCAGTTCTTC
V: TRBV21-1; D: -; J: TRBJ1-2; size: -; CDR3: CASSNKTCIPYDYTF; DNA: TGTGCCAGCAGCAACAAAACTTGCATCCCATATGACTACACCTTC
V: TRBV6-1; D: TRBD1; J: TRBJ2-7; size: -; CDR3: CASSKRGQGLYEQYF; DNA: TGTGCCAGCAGTAAGCGGGGACAGGGATTGTACGAGCAGTACTTC
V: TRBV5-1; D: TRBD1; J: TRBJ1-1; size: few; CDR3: CASSFPETGGRNTEAFF; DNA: TGCGCCAGCAGCTTCCCCGAGACAGGGGGGAGGAACACTGAAGCTTTCTTT
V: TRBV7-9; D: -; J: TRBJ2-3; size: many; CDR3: CASSLDVGRADTQYF; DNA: TGTGCCAGCAGCTTAGACGTCGGCAGGGCAGATACGCAGTATTTT
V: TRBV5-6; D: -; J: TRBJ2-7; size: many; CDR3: CASSLQGREQYF; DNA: TGTGCCAGCAGCTTGCAGGGGCGCGAGCAGTACTTC
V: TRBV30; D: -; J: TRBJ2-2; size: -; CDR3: CASRTTSGALTGELFF; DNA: TGTGCCTCCCGGACTACTTCCGGAGCGTTAACCGGGGAGCTGTTTTTT
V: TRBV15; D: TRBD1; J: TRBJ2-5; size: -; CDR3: CATSRTDRVETQYF; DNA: TGTGCCACCAGCAGAACGGACAGGGTAGAGACCCAGTACTTC
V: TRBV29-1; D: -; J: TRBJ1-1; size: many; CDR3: CSVNKDTEAFF; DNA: TGCAGCGTTAATAAGGACACTGAAGCTTTCTTT
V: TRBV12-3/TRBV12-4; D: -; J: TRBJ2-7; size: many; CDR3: CASSQGHVHEQYF; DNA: TGTGCCAGCAGCCAGGGACATGTACACGAGCAGTACTTC
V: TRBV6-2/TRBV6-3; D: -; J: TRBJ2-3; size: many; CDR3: CASSYRERDTQYF; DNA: TGTGCCAGCAGTTACCGGGAGCGTGATACGCAGTATTTT
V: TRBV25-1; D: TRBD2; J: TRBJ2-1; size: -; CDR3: CASSYSGGPCNEQFF; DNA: TGTGCCAGCAGTTATAGCGGGGGGCCTTGCAATGAGCAGTTCTTC
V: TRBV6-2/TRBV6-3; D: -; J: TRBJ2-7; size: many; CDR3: CASSSLGGYEQYF; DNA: TGTGCCAGCAGTTCCCTTGGGGGTTACGAGCAGTACTTC
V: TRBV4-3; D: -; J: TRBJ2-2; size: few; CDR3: CASSQVIASENTGELFF; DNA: TGCGCCAGCAGCCAAGTCATAGCTAGCGAGAACACCGGGGAGCTGTTTTTT
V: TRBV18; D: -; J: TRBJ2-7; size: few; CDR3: CASSADNSYEQYF; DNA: TGTGCCAGCTCAGCGGACAACTCCTACGAGCAGTACTTC
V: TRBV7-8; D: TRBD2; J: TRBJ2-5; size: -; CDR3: CASLAGTKETQHF; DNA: TGTGCCAGCCTAGCGGGTACTAAAGAGACCCAGCACTTC
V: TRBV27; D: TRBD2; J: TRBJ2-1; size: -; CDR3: CASSITSGGYNEQFF; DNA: TGTGCCAGCAGTATCACTAGCGGGGGATACAATGAGCAGTTCTTC
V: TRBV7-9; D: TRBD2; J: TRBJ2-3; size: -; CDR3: CASSSRLLTSGDHTDTQYF; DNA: TGTGCCAGCAGCTCTCGGCTGCTCACTAGCGGGGATCACACAGATACGCAGTATTTT
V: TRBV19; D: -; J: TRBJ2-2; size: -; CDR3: CASSWTLTGELFF; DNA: TGTGCCAGTAGTTGGACGCTCACCGGGGAGCTGTTTTTT
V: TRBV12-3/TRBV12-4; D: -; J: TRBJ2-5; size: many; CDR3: CASRPTGTLQETQYF; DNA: TGTGCCAGCAGGCCTACCGGGACTCTGCAAGAGACCCAGTACTTC
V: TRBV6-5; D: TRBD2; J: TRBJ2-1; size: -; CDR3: CASSYSLAGAYNEQFF; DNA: TGTGCCAGCAGTTACTCACTAGCGGGAGCCTACAATGAGCAGTTCTTC
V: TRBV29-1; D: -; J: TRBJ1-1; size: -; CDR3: CSVVRAPAAFF; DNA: TGCAGCGTTGTACGGGCCCCCGCCGCTTTCTTT
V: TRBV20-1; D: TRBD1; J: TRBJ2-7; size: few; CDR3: CSARVAGQGDREQYF; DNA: TGCAGTGCTAGAGTTGCGGGACAGGGAGATAGGGAGCAGTACTTC
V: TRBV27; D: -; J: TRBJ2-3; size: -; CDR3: CASGTGTTDTQYF; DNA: TGTGCCAGCGGGACGGGGACCACAGATACGCAGTATTTT
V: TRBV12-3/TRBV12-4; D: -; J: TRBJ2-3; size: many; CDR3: CASSTTSSADTQYF; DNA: TGTGCCAGCAGTACTACTAGCTCCGCAGATACGCAGTATTTT
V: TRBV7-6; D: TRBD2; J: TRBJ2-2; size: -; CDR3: CASSLGTSDTGELFF; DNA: TGTGCCAGCAGCTTAGGGACTAGCGACACCGGGGAGCTGTTTTTT
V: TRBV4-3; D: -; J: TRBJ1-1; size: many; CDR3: CASSQLPNTEAFF; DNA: TGCGCCAGCAGCCAACTCCCGAACACTGAAGCTTTCTTT
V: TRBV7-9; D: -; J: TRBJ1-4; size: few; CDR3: CASSFSWDGEKLFF; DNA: TGTGCCAGCAGCTTCTCGTGGGACGGTGAAAAACTGTTTTTT
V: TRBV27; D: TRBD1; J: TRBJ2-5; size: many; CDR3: CASSLLQGPGTQYF; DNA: TGTGCCAGCAGTTTATTACAGGGGCCGGGGACCCAGTACTTC
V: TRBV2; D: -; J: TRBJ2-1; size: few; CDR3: CASSEMEAYNEQFF; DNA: TGTGCCAGCAGTGAAATGGAAGCTTACAATGAGCAGTTCTTC
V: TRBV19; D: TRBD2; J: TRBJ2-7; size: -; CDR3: CASSMRLAVSYEQYF; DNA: TGTGCCAGTAGTATGCGACTAGCGGTCTCCTACGAGCAGTACTTC
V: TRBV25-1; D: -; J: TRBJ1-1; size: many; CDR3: CASSDSMNTEAFF; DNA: TGTGCCAGCAGTGACAGTATGAACACTGAAGCTTTCTTT
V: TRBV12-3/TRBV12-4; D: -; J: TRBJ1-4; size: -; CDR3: CASTILRGAGEKLFF; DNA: TGTGCCAGCACCATACTACGCGGGGCGGGCGAAAAACTGTTTTTT
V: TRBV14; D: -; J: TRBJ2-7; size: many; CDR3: CASSHGSGYEQYF; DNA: TGTGCCAGCAGCCACGGGAGTGGTTACGAGCAGTACTTC
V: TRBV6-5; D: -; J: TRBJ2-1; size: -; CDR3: CASRGGMKGEQFF; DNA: TGTGCCTCCAGGGGCGGGATGAAGGGAGAGCAGTTCTTC
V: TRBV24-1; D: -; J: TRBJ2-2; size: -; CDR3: CATRDEGAGELFF; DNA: TGTGCCACCAGGGACGAGGGGGCCGGGGAGCTGTTTTTT